The 12 T cell receptor beta chains given below trace back to one sample, sequenced in a study of T-cell reconstitution after alpha-beta-depleted transplantation in children. Researchers prepared the TCRbeta library using unique molecular identifiers, the study reports. MiXCR, run by TCRdb on the PCR reads, gives a single entry per CDR3 protein. The sample carries hundreds of thousands of distinct CDR3 sequences, under 30% recorded once. The sequencing here drew on PBMCs, mostly from graft donor cells, taken 360 days after TCRalphabeta/CD19-depleted stem cell transplant. Source of these receptors: a female patient aged 2-15 years who had a stem cell transplant for congenital amegakaryocytic thrombocytopenia, so the T cells may come from the graft donor.

This chain uses TRBV7-2 with TRBJ2-5; TRBD1 agrees at 8 bases. Germline trimming cut 1 base from V and 6 bases from J; bases unmatched to any gene: 10. CDR1 and CDR2 (germline): SGHTA, FQGNSA. CDR3 length equals 16 residues. CDR3 region: CASSLVTRTGWQTQYF. The CDR3 nucleotides are TGTGCCAGCAGCTTAGTGACACGGACAGGGTGGCAGACCCAGTACTTC.

The sample holds one count of this clonotype. This may arise from a read error, as a much more abundant clone is one base away. The rearrangement uses TRBV5-1 and TRBJ2-1, with 12 nucleotides matching TRBD2. CDR1 is SGHRS, CDR2 YFSETQ, per germline. The CDR3 length is 15 residues. V dropped 5 bases and J dropped 9; count of bases not matched to a gene: 9. CDR3 residues: CASRKSSGGDCEQFF. As DNA, the CDR3 is TGCGCCAGCAGGAAGTCTAGCGGGGGGGACTGTGAGCAGTTCTTC.

There are many counts of this clonotype. CDR3 sequence: CASSLVSDDGYTF. Written as DNA, the CDR3 is TGTGCCAGCAGCTTAGTTAGTGACGATGGCTACACCTTC. The chain links TRBV7-9 to TRBJ1-2; D ambiguous. With 1 base removed from V and 6 bases from J, the gap between germline ends came to 9 bases. This CDR3 region has 13 residues. In germline, CDR1 is SEHNR, CDR2 FQNEAQ (reference sequence). The entire variable domain, with the rest obtained from reference TRBV7-9 and TRBJ1-2, is as follows: DTGVSQNPRHKITKRGQNVTFRCDPISEHNRLYWYRQTLGQGPEFLTYFQNEAQLEKSRLLSDRFSAERPKGSFSTLEIQRTEQGDSAMYLCASSLVSDDGYTFGSGTRLTVV.

The chain is built from TRBV27 and TRBJ2-2, with no clear D. V dropped 0 bases and J dropped 3 bases, with 5 bases sitting between them. CDR1 MNHEY and CDR2 SMNVEV come from the germline V gene (reference sequence). The CDR3 length is 14 residues. CDR3 nucleotides: TGTGCCAGCAGTTTATCAGGGTACACCGGGGAGCTGTTTTTT. Its translation is CASSLSGYTGELFF.

This clonotype showed up just a few times. The chain has TRBV3-1 and TRBJ2-7; 7 bases map to TRBD1. Trimming took 0 bases from V and 0 from J; bases not matched to a gene: 8. In germline, CDR1 is LGHDT, CDR2 YNNKEL (reference sequence). The CDR3 is 17 residues long. Here the CDR3 reads CASSQDKLRDSSYEQYF. CDR3 coding DNA: TGTGCCAGCAGCCAAGATAAACTCCGGGACAGCTCCTACGAGCAGTACTTC.

This chain connects TRBV10-3 to TRBJ2-1, with D unresolved. Germline CDR1 is ENHRY and CDR2 is SYGVKD. The germline V and J ends were trimmed by 6 bases and 7 bases, with 10 bases remaining between them. The CDR3 extends over 12 amino acids. The CDR3 loop reads CAISADWNEQFF. CDR3 nucleotides: TGTGCCATCAGCGCCGACTGGAATGAGCAGTTCTTC.

At least ten counts were recorded for this clonotype. This chain joins TRBV20-1 and TRBJ2-1, with 12 bases aligning to TRBD2. Germline V gene lookup returns CDR1 DFQATT and CDR2 SNEGSKA (reference sequence). The CDR3 is 16 residues long. With V trimmed by 1 base and J by 5 bases, 6 bases remained unmatched. CDR3 sequence reads: CSARAPLAGGNNEQFF. The DNA for the CDR3 is TGCAGTGCTAGAGCGCCACTAGCGGGAGGTAACAATGAGCAGTTCTTC.

The V call is TRBV28, the J call TRBJ2-7; TRBD2 matches 9 bases. V gave up 4 bases and J gave up 6 bases; unmatched junction bases: 10. This CDR3 comprises 15 residues. Germline V gene data show CDR1 as MDHEN and CDR2 as SYDVKM. The CDR3 spells CASSSPLAGGVEQYF. The CDR3 DNA reads as TGTGCCAGCAGTTCCCCCCTTGCGGGGGGGGTCGAGCAGTACTTC.

The CDR3 DNA reads as TGTGCCAGCATTTCAGAGAGCAATCAGCCCCAGCATTTT. Protein product: CASISESNQPQHF. This rearrangement joins TRBV28 to TRBJ1-5; D ambiguous. Germline CDR1 MDHEN, CDR2 SYDVKM. V gave up 7 bases and J gave up 1 base, with 8 bases separating them. The CDR3 sequence is 13 residues long.

V and J are TRBV18 and TRBJ2-7; D is undetermined. V was shortened by 3 bases and J by 3 bases, with 9 bases between the two germline ends. This CDR3 is built from 13 residues. From germline, CDR1 is KGHSH and CDR2 LQKENI. CDR3 nucleotide sequence: TGTGCCAGCTCACCGCCCACCCGCTACGAGCAGTACTTC. Its protein product is CASSPPTRYEQYF.

The chain carries TRBV9 and TRBJ2-2; D is unresolved. Trimming pared 0 bases from V and 2 bases from J, leaving 8 bases between. The CDR3 consists of 15 residues. Germline CDR1 is SGDLS and CDR2 is YYNGEE. CDR3 in amino acids: CASSVVCGNTGELFF. The CDR3 DNA reads TGTGCCAGCAGCGTAGTCTGCGGAAACACCGGGGAGCTGTTTTTT. Using reference TRBV9 and TRBJ2-2 for the parts outside the CDR3, the full variable domain is DSGVTQTPKHLITATGQRVTLRCSPRSGDLSVYWYQQSLDQGLQFLIQYYNGEERAKGNILERFSAQQFPDLHSELNLSSLELGDSALYFCASSVVCGNTGELFFGEGSRLTVL.

This clonotype showed up just a few times. The V call is TRBV6-5, the J call TRBJ1-5; TRBD1 aligns across 7 bases. Trimming removed 5 bases from V and 4 bases from J; junction bases left unmatched: 2. Germline CDR1 MNHEY, CDR2 SVGAGI. The CDR3 has 13 amino acids. CDR3 sequence (DNA): TGTGCCAGCAGTCCACAGGGGAATCAGCCCCAGCATTTT. It yields the protein CASSPQGNQPQHF.